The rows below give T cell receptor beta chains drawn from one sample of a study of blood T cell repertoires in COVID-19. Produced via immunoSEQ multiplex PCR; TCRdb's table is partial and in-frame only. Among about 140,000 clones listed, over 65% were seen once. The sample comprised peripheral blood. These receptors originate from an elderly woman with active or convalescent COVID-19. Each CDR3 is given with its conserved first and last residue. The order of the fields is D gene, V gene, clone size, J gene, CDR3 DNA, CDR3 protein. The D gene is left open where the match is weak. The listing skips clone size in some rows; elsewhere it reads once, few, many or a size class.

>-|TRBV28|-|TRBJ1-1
TGTGCCAGCAGTTTTTCGGGTACGGCTTTCTTT
CASSFSGTAFF
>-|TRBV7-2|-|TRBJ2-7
TGTGCCAGCAGCTTACACATCAGCTCCTACGAGCAGTACTTC
CASSLHISSYEQYF
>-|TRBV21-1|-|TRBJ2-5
TGTGCCAGCAGCAATCGGGACACCCAAGAGACCCAGTACTTC
CASSNRDTQETQYF
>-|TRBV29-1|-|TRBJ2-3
TGCAGCGTTGTAGGACAGAGCACAGATACGCAGTATTTT
CSVVGQSTDTQYF
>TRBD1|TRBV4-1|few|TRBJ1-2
TGCGCCAGCAGCCAAGGACAACAGGGGTCAAATGGCTACACCTTC
CASSQGQQGSNGYTF
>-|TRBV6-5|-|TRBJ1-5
TGTGCCACCTACCCAGGCGGCAATCAGCCCCAGCATTTT
CATYPGGNQPQHF
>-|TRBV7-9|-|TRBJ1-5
TGTGCCAGCAGCTTAGAAGAGCCCCAGCCCCAGCATTTT
CASSLEEPQPQHF
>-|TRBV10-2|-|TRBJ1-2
TGCGCCATCGGGACACCCAACTATGGCTACACCTTC
CAIGTPNYGYTF
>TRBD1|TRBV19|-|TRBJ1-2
TGTGCCAGTAGTCCGGGACAGACCGCTAACTATGGCTACACCTTC
CASSPGQTANYGYTF
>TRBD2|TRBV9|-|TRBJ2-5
TGTGCCAGCAGCGTAGGCGGGGGGGCCCTCGGGGAGACCCAGTACTTC
CASSVGGGALGETQYF
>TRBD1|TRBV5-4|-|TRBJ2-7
TGTGCCAGCAGTGTCACAGGGGGCCGCGACGAGCAGTACTTC
CASSVTGGRDEQYF
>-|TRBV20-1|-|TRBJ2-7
TGCAGTGCCGACCGGGGTTACGAGCAGTACTTC
CSADRGYEQYF
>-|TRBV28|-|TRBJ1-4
TGTGCCAGCAGTTTGGCGGGGATCAATGAAAAACTGTTTTTT
CASSLAGINEKLFF
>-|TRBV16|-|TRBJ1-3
TGTGCCAGCAGCCAACCAGTCTCCGGAAACACCATATATTTT
CASSQPVSGNTIYF
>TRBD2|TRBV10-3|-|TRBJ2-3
TGTGCCATCAGTTGGGACACCATCAGCGGGGGGGCCACAGATACGCAGTATTTT
CAISWDTISGGATDTQYF